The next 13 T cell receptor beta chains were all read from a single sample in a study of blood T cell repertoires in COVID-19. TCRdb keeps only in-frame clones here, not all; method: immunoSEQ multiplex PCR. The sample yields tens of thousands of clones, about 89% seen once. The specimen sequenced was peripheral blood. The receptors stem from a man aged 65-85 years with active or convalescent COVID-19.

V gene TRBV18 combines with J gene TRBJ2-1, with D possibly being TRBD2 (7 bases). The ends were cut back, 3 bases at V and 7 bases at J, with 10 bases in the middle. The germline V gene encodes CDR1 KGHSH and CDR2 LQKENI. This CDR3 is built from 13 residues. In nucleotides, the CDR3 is TGTGCCAGCTCACCCAGGGGAGGGAATGAGCAGTTCTTC. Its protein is CASSPRGGNEQFF. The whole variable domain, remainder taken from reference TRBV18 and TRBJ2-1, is NAGVMQNPRHLVRRRGQEARLRCSPMKGHSHVYWYRQLPEEGLKFMVYLQKENIIDESGMPKERFSAEFPKEGPSILRIQQVVRGDSAAYFCASSPRGGNEQFFGPGTRLTVL.

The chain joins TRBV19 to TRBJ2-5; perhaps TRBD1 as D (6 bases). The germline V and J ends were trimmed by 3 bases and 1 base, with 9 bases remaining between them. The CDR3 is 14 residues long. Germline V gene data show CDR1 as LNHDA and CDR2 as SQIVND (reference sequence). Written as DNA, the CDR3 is TGTGCCAGTAGTATTTCGACAGGCCAAGAGACCCAGTACTTC. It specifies CASSISTGQETQYF.

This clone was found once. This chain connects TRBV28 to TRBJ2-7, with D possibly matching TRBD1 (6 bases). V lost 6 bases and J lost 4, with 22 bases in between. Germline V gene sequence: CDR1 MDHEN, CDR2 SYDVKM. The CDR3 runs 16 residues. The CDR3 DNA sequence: TGTGCCAGCAGCACCATAGGGTCAGGGGAAGGGTACGAGCAGTACTTC. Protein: CASSTIGSGEGYEQYF.

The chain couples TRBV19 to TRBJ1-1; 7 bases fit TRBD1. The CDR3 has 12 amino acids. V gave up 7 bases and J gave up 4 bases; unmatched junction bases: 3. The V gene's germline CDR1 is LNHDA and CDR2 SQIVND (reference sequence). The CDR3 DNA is TGTGCCAGTATTGAGGGGGCCACTGAAGCTTTCTTT. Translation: CASIEGATEAFF. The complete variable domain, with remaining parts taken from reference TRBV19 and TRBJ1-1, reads DGGITQSPKYLFRKEGQNVTLSCEQNLNHDAMYWYRQDPGQGLRLIYYSQIVNDFQKGDIAEGYSVSREKKESFPLTVTSAQKNPTAFYLCASIEGATEAFFGQGTRLTVV.

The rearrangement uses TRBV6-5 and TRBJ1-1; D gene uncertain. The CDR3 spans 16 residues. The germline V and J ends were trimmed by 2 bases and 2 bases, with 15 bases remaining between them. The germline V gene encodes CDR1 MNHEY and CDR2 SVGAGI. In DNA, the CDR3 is TGTGCCAGCAGTTACGGAGGGTCAGTAGCTAACACTGAAGCTTTCTTT. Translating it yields CASSYGGSVANTEAFF.

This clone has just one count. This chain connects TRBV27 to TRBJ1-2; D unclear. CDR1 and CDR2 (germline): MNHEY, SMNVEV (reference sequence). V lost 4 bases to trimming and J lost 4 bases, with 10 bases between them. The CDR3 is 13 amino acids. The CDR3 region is CASSSYGAYGYTF. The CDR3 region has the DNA TGTGCCAGCAGTTCCTACGGAGCCTATGGCTACACCTTC.

CDR3 DNA sequence: TGTGCCAGCAAGAGACAGGGGGTTGGAGATACGCAGTATTTT. It is translated as CASKRQGVGDTQYF. V is TRBV5-6 and J is TRBJ2-3, with 9 bases fitting TRBD1. The CDR3 loop spans 14 amino acids. V shed 6 bases and J 5 bases; nucleotides not matched to a gene: 7. The V gene's germline CDR1 is SGHDT and CDR2 YYEEEE.

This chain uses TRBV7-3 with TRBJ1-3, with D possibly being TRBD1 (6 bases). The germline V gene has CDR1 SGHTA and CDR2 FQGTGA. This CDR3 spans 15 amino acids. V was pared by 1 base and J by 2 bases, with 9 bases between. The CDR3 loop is CASSLMGAPGNTIYF. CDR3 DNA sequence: TGTGCCAGCAGCTTAATGGGGGCACCTGGAAACACCATATATTTT.

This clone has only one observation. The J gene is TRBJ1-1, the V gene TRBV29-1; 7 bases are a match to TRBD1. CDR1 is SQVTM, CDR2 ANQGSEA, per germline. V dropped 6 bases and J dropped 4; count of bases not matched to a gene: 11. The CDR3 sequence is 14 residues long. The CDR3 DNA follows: TGCAGCGTACGCCTGGGACCAGGGGGCACTGAAGCTTTCTTT. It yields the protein CSVRLGPGGTEAFF.

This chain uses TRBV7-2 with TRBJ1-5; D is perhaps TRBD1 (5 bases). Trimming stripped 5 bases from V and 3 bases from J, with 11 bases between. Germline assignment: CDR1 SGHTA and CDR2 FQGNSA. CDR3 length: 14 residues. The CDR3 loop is CASSLRASNQPQHF. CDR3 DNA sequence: TGTGCCAGCAGCCTCAGGGCCTCCAATCAGCCCCAGCATTTT.

CDR3: CASSYWADNQPQHF. The DNA of the CDR3 is TGTGCCAGCAGTTACTGGGCAGACAATCAGCCCCAGCATTTT. The rearrangement joins TRBV6-2 or TRBV6-3 to TRBJ1-5; no clear D gene. Germline V gives CDR1 MNHEY, CDR2 SVGEGT. The CDR3 is 14 amino acids. V was trimmed by 1 base and J by 3 bases, leaving 7 bases between them.

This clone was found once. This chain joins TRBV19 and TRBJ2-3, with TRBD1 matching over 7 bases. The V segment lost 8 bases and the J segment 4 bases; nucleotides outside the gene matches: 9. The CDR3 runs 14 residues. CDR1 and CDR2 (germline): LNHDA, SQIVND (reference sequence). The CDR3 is CASEQGPRADTQYF. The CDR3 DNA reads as TGTGCCAGTGAACAGGGGCCTCGCGCAGATACGCAGTATTTT.

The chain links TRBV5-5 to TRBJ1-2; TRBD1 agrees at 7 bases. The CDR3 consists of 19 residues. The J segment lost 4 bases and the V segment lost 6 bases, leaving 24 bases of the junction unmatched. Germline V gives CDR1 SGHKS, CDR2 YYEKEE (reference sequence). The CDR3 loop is CASTGLSPGIYRGSYGYTF. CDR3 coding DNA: TGTGCCAGCACCGGCTTGTCTCCAGGGATTTACAGGGGATCCTATGGCTACACCTTC. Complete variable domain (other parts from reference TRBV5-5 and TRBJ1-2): DAGVTQSPTHLIKTRGQQVTLRCSPISGHKSVSWYQQVLGQGPQFIFQYYEKEERGRGNFPDRFSARQFPNYSSELNVNALLLGDSALYLCASTGLSPGIYRGSYGYTFGSGTRLTVV.